The subject of this entry is one T cell receptor (beta chain). Construction of TCR beta libraries relied on iRepertoire HTBI primers and on Arm-PCR targeting CDR3 regions. TCRdb passed the multiplex PCR reads through MiXCR, listing each CDR3 protein once. The sample has 380,000 or so distinct CDR3 sequences, under 20% seen once; the top ten hold 20%. Time point given: newly diagnosed GD, antithyroid drugs for less than 3 months. RNA from PBMCs was the source of the TCR library. This sample was included in a study of regulatory T cells in long-lasting Graves disease. Between the trimmed V and J ends, which lost 5 bases and 3 bases, there was a span of 16 bases. This CDR3 comprises 15 residues. Germline CDR1 is SGHTA and CDR2 is FQGTGA. These data also featured in a second study, about T cells in Graves' hyperthyroidism and ophthalmopathy. According to that study: Participants, patients aged 18 to 65, had newly diagnosed hyperthyroidism with a duration under 2 months.

The chain combines TRBV7-3 with TRBJ2-5; D perhaps matches TRBD1 (6 bases). The origin of this receptor is a woman aged 18-29 years with Graves disease. The starting material was peripheral blood mononuclear cells (PBMCs), obtained at new diagnosis, from a patient treated with antithyroid drugs. The CDR3 loop reads CASSPRGRGEETQYF. CDR3 nucleotide sequence: TGTGCCAGCAGCCCCAGGGGCAGGGGTGAAGAGACCCAGTACTTC.